Listed below are T cell receptor beta chains from one sample, sequenced in a study of identical twins. TCRdb recomputed calls from the 5' RACE reads with MiXCR, one row per CDR3 protein. The sample carries a few hundred thousand distinct CDR3 sequences, about a fifth recorded once. Specimen: naive T cells sorted from blood. The source of these receptors is a man aged 45-60 years in good health. Both conserved end residues are trimmed from each CDR3. The D gene is left open where the match is weak.

v_call	j_call	d_call	cdr3_aa
TRBV7-2	TRBJ2-5	.	ASSLGPQTQETQY
TRBV7-2	TRBJ2-7	TRBD2	ASSRGLAGVLYEQY
TRBV7-2	TRBJ2-3	.	ASSSDHTDTQY
TRBV20-1	TRBJ2-7	.	SASGITYEQY
TRBV20-1	TRBJ2-3	TRBD2	SARVIPGMTSGASTDTQY
TRBV20-1	TRBJ1-1	.	SARPYRTMNTEAF
TRBV20-1	TRBJ2-5	.	SARVGRVETQY
TRBV24-1	TRBJ2-1	TRBD2	ATSDTTSGRIHEQF
TRBV5-1	TRBJ2-5	.	ASGLGQLYQETQY
TRBV6-6	TRBJ2-5	TRBD1	ASRQTGGETQY
TRBV24-1	TRBJ2-1	.	ATSDPDSYNEQF
TRBV6-1	TRBJ2-5	TRBD1	ASSQYRGQETQY
TRBV27	TRBJ2-1	.	ASSLVSGDPYNEQF
TRBV4-3	TRBJ2-7	TRBD1	ASSQGTGVGTYEQY
TRBV4-2	TRBJ2-1	TRBD1	ASSQDGTGVYNEQF
TRBV20-1	TRBJ2-5	.	SARARGVGTQY
TRBV19	TRBJ2-1	.	ASSRRTRAYNEQF
TRBV20-1	TRBJ2-3	.	SAPLLWVDRGAGDPDTQY
TRBV10-3	TRBJ2-3	.	AISETAGLSTDTQY
TRBV4-1	TRBJ2-3	TRBD1	ASSYGQGVYTDTQY
TRBV7-9	TRBJ2-1	TRBD2	ASSLEAGATNEQF
TRBV20-1	TRBJ1-5	.	SASTSNQPQH
TRBV4-3	TRBJ2-3	TRBD2	ASSLPTWASGSGTDTQY
TRBV7-9	TRBJ2-3	.	ASSYWDWGTDTQY
TRBV20-1	TRBJ2-7	.	SARDGPADYEQY
TRBV12-3/TRBV12-4	TRBJ1-5	.	ASTFTTGNQPQH
TRBV9	TRBJ2-3	TRBD2	ASSVLGGGRDTQY
TRBV5-1	TRBJ2-1	.	ASKLHNEQF
TRBV20-1	TRBJ2-3	TRBD2	SASEVAGGPVLDTQY
TRBV7-9	TRBJ2-1	.	ASSLKGNEQF
TRBV20-1	TRBJ2-7	TRBD2	SARDNLLLAGASSYEQY
TRBV6-4	TRBJ2-1	TRBD2	ASSAVGEGPDEQF
TRBV27	TRBJ2-7	.	ASSEQGLGEQY
TRBV10-3	TRBJ2-7	.	AIKETYEQY
TRBV5-5	TRBJ2-4	TRBD2	ASSSWTSGTTGRNIQY
TRBV5-6	TRBJ1-6	.	ASSGPYNSPLH
TRBV20-1	TRBJ1-6	TRBD1	SARASRDRENSPLH
TRBV5-1	TRBJ1-2	TRBD1	ASSENRGDYGYT
TRBV5-1	TRBJ2-1	.	ASSPLGQDEQF
TRBV5-1	TRBJ1-5	.	ASSLEGYSNQPQH
TRBV12-3/TRBV12-4	TRBJ1-2	.	ASSFRGSDYGYT
TRBV7-9	TRBJ2-7	.	ASSFGTVEQY
TRBV29-1	TRBJ2-2	.	SVRGQGIAGELF
TRBV24-1	TRBJ1-2	TRBD1	ATATGGDYGYT
TRBV7-6	TRBJ2-3	.	ASSFGTTATQY
TRBV5-6	TRBJ2-6	TRBD2	ASSLVSTSGTGANVLT
TRBV27	TRBJ2-1	TRBD2	ASSPSLAGEQF
TRBV12-3/TRBV12-4	TRBJ2-7	TRBD1	ASSSRDSHSYEQY
TRBV25-1	TRBJ1-1	.	ASSGGTQNTEAF
TRBV12-3/TRBV12-4	TRBJ1-6	.	ASSLGLGQLTPLH
TRBV5-1	TRBJ2-5	.	ASSPRPQETQY